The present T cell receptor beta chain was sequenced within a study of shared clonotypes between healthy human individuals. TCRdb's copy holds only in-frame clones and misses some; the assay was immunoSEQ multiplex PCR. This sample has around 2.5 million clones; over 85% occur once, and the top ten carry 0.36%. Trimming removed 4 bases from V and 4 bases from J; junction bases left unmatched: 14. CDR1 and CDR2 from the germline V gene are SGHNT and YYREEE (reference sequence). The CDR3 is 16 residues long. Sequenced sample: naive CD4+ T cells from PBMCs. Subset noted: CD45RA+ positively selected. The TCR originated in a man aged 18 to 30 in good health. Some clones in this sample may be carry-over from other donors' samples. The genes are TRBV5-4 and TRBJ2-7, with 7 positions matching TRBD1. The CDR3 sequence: CASSATWTGISYEQYF. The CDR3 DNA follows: TGTGCCAGCAGCGCAACATGGACAGGCATTTCTTACGAGCAGTACTTC. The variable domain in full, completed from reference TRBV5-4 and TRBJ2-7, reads ETGVTQSPTHLIKTRGQQVTLRCSSQSGHNTVSWYQQALGQGPQFIFQYYREEENGRGNFPPRFSGLQFPNYSSELNVNALELDDSALYLCASSATWTGISYEQYFGPGTRLTVT.